The 18 T cell receptor beta chains listed next were all sequenced from one sample in a study of cytomegalovirus exposure and HLA in healthy donors. Primers for the PCR totalled 60 Vbeta and 13 Jbeta. The method was immunoSEQ multiplex PCR; TCRdb's version includes in-frame clones alone and lacks a portion of them. Counted here are approximately 72,000 clones, around 81% occurring once; the ten biggest clones make up 4.5% to 7%. The specimen was PBMCs. The receptors here all came from a male donor in good health and CMV-seropositive.

The chain is built from TRBV4-1 and TRBJ1-5; 8 positions agree with TRBD1. V was clipped by 2 bases and J by 3 bases; unmatched bases: 3. Germline CDR1 and CDR2: MGHRA and YSYEKL. The CDR3 has 15 residues. The CDR3 DNA follows: TGCGCCAGCAGCCAAAGGACAGGGAACAATCAGCCCCAGCATTTT. Its translation: CASSQRTGNNQPQHF.

About this clone itself: One end of the junction does not line up with germline, which may come from a read error. The chain carries TRBV7-7 and TRBJ2-5, with TRBD2 matching 11 bases. CDR3 length: 15 amino acids. Germline V lookup: CDR1 SSHAT, CDR2 FNYEAQ (reference sequence). This chain's CDR3 is CASSLRLAGGETQYF. CDR3 DNA sequence: TGTGCTAGCAGCTTAAGGCTAGCGGGAGGAGAGACCCAGTACTTC. The variable domain in full, completed from reference TRBV7-7 and TRBJ2-5, reads GAGVSQSPRYKVTKRGQDVTLRCDPISSHATLYWYQQALGQGPEFLTYFNYEAQPDKSGLPSDRFSAERPEGSISTLTIQRTEQRDSAMYRCASSLRLAGGETQYFGPGTRLLVL.

This chain links TRBV11-2 with TRBJ2-3, with 8 nucleotides matching TRBD1. The CDR3 is 16 amino acids. V shed 1 base, J shed 6 bases, and the junction held 9 bases outside the gene matches. CDR1 is SGHAT and CDR2 is FQNNGV in the germline V gene. The CDR3 spells CASSLVRGQGWDTQYF. The CDR3 nucleotides read TGTGCCAGCAGCTTAGTTCGAGGACAGGGATGGGATACGCAGTATTTT.

The chain carries TRBV7-9 and TRBJ1-1; 10 nucleotides line up with TRBD1. Germline V gene lookup returns CDR1 SEHNR and CDR2 FQNEAQ (reference sequence). This CDR3 contains 15 residues. Germline trimming cut 5 bases from V and 3 bases from J; bases unmatched to any gene: 6. The CDR3 DNA follows: TGTGCCAGCAGCCCCGAGGACAGGGGGGACACTGAAGCTTTCTTT. Amino acids: CASSPEDRGDTEAFF.

This rearrangement joins TRBV27 to TRBJ1-2; 9 nucleotides line up with TRBD1. The CDR3 is 19 residues long. Germline-derived CDR1 and CDR2 are MNHEY and SMNVEV (reference sequence). The V segment lost 3 bases and the J segment 6 bases; nucleotides outside the gene matches: 20. The CDR3 region has the DNA TGTGCCAGCAGTTTGGCTACCGGGACAGGGAGGTTTAGCGGAGATGGCTACACCTTC. Residues: CASSLATGTGRFSGDGYTF.

The chain links TRBV28 to TRBJ2-1; 9 bases line up with TRBD2. The CDR3 is made up of 14 amino acids. Trimming removed 3 bases from V and 7 bases from J; junction bases left unmatched: 4. Germline V gene sequence: CDR1 MDHEN, CDR2 SYDVKM. The CDR3 spells CASSLAGGGNEQFF. In DNA, the CDR3 is TGTGCCAGCAGTTTGGCGGGAGGGGGGAATGAGCAGTTCTTC. Full variable domain (rest looked up from reference TRBV28 and TRBJ2-1): DVKVTQSSRYLVKRTGEKVFLECVQDMDHENMFWYRQDPGLGLRLIYFSYDVKMKEKGDIPEGYSVSREKKERFSLILESASTNQTSMYLCASSLAGGGNEQFFGPGTRLTVL.

There are a few counts of this clone. Other nucleotide sequences from this sample produce the same CDR3. V usage is TRBV11-2 and J usage is TRBJ2-7, with D possibly being TRBD2 (6 bases). CDR3 length equals 16 residues. V gave up 3 bases and J gave up 2 bases, with 17 bases separating them. Per germline, CDR1 SGHAT and CDR2 FQNNGV. The CDR3 bases are TGTGCCAGCAGCTTTATTGGGCAGAGGGAGGCCTACGAGCAGTACTTC. It specifies CASSFIGQREAYEQYF.

The chain recombines TRBV2 with TRBJ1-2; D not resolved. V lost 6 bases and J 3 bases, leaving 20 bases between the germline ends. Looked up from germline, CDR1 is SNHLY and CDR2 is FYNNEI. The CDR3 contains 16 residues. The CDR3 DNA reads TGTGCCAGCAGGGAAAGACCTGATGGGAGCTACTATGGCTACACCTTC. It translates to CASRERPDGSYYGYTF.

The chain links TRBV15 to TRBJ2-7, with TRBD2 matching 7 bases. V was pared by 1 base and J by 2 bases, with 5 bases of the junction left unmatched. The CDR3 has 15 amino acids. The V gene's germline CDR1 is LNHNV and CDR2 YYDKDF (reference sequence). CDR3 sequence: CATSRAREAAYEQYF. DNA of the CDR3: TGTGCCACCAGCAGAGCCCGGGAGGCGGCCTACGAGCAGTACTTC.

This chain connects TRBV19 to TRBJ1-5; 12 bases line up with TRBD1. V shed 4 bases and J 7 bases; nucleotides not matched to a gene: 8. CDR3 size: 16 residues. Germline CDR1 is LNHDA and CDR2 is SQIVND (reference sequence). This chain's CDR3 is CASSKPGQGAGQPQHF. DNA for the CDR3: TGTGCCAGTAGTAAACCGGGACAGGGGGCCGGGCAGCCCCAGCATTTT. Variable domain in full (rest from reference TRBV19 and TRBJ1-5): DGGITQSPKYLFRKEGQNVTLSCEQNLNHDAMYWYRQDPGQGLRLIYYSQIVNDFQKGDIAEGYSVSREKKESFPLTVTSAQKNPTAFYLCASSKPGQGAGQPQHFGDGTRLSIL.

This chain connects TRBV5-5 to TRBJ2-7; 9 bases line up with TRBD1. The CDR3 spans 12 residues. After removal of 3 bases from V and 5 bases from J, the junction contained 0 bases not matched to a gene. CDR1 and CDR2 (germline): SGHKS, YYEKEE (reference sequence). As DNA, the CDR3 is TGTGCCAGCAGCTGGACAGGGGACGAGCAGTACTTC. Its protein product is CASSWTGDEQYF.

V usage is TRBV5-4 and J usage is TRBJ2-1; 14 nucleotides agree with TRBD2. The CDR3 runs 15 residues. V lost 5 bases, J lost 5 bases, and 3 bases stayed unmatched. Germline V gene lookup returns CDR1 SGHNT and CDR2 YYREEE (reference sequence). As DNA, the CDR3 is TGTGCCAGCAGACGGACTAGCGGGAGGAACAATGAGCAGTTCTTC. It codes for CASRRTSGRNNEQFF.

The V and J genes are TRBV5-8 and TRBJ1-4; TRBD1 matches 10 bases. CDR1 is SGHTS and CDR2 is YDEGEE in the germline V gene. V gave up 4 bases and J gave up 0 bases; unmatched junction bases: 3. The CDR3 contains 16 residues. The CDR3, as DNA: TGTGCCAGCAGCCACGGGACAGGGGCAACTAATGAAAAACTGTTTTTT. Translation: CASSHGTGATNEKLFF.

The chain couples TRBV6-5 to TRBJ2-5, with 10 bases that match TRBD2. The J call is doubtful: the DNA matches TRBJ2-7 better. Germline CDR1 is MNHEY and CDR2 is SVGAGI. The CDR3 has 16 amino acids. CDR3 in DNA: TGTGCCAGCAGTTACTCGAGAGGACTAGCGGCATACGAGCAGTACTTC. It yields the protein CASSYSRGLAAYEQYF.

The V gene is TRBV7-8, the J gene TRBJ1-1, with TRBD1 as a possible D gene (6 bases). CDR1 and CDR2 from the germline V gene are SGHVS and FQNEAQ. CDR3 size: 14 residues. Trimming left V 5 bases short and J 10 bases short, with 20 bases between. CDR3 coding DNA: TGTGCCAGCAGCGCCCGACAGGAAGGGGCGACAGCTTTCTTT. This translates into CASSARQEGATAFF.

As for this clone: The same CDR3 can be traced to other DNA sequences in this sample. V and J are TRBV18 and TRBJ1-5, with D possibly TRBD1 on 5 matching bases. Trimming took 3 bases from V and 5 from J, leaving 8 bases between them. Germline CDR1 KGHSH, CDR2 LQKENI. The CDR3 consists of 13 residues. The CDR3 spells CASSPGRDQPQHF. Here the CDR3 DNA reads TGTGCCAGCTCACCGGGCAGGGATCAGCCCCAGCATTTT.

The chain combines TRBV5-1 with TRBJ2-5, with TRBD2 identical over 8 bases. The junction had 16 bases not matched to a gene; V was cut back by 0 bases and J by 3 bases. The length of the CDR3 is 19 residues. Per germline, CDR1 SGHRS and CDR2 YFSETQ. The CDR3 nucleotides are TGCGCCAGCAGCTTGGCCCCCCCGTCCGCGGGAGGTGGGGAAGAGACCCAGTACTTC. This sequence encodes CASSLAPPSAGGGEETQYF.

The chain has TRBV9 and TRBJ1-3; D is unclear. The germline V gene encodes CDR1 SGDLS and CDR2 YYNGEE. The V end lost 4 bases, the J end lost 4 bases, and 36 bases lay between the germline ends. There are 22 residues in the CDR3. As DNA, the CDR3 is TGTGCCAGCAGCTCAAGACGGCAGGAGGGATCTCTCTGGACTGGATCAGGAAACACCATATATTTT. Its translation: CASSSRRQEGSLWTGSGNTIYF.